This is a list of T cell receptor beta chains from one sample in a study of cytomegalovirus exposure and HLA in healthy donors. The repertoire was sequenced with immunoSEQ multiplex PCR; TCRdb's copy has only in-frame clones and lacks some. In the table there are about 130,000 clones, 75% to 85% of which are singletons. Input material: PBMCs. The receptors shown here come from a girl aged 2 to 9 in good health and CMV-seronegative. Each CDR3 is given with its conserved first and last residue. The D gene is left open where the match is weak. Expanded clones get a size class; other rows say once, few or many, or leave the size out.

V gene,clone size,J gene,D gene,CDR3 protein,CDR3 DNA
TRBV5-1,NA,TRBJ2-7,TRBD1,CASSLGTGKYEQYF,TGCGCCAGCAGCTTGGGGACAGGGAAGTACGAGCAGTACTTC
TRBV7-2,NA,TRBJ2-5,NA,CASSPDRQETQYF,TGTGCCAGCAGCCCGGACAGACAAGAGACCCAGTACTTC
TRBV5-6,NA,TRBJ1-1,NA,CASSPWGGNTEAFF,TGTGCCAGCAGCCCCTGGGGGGGAAACACTGAAGCTTTCTTT
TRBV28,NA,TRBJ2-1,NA,CASSLWGSGERDNEQFF,TGTGCCAGCAGTTTATGGGGCAGCGGAGAAAGGGACAATGAGCAGTTCTTC
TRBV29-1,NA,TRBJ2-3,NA,CSVTGKASTDTQYF,TGCAGCGTCACAGGGAAAGCTAGCACAGATACGCAGTATTTT
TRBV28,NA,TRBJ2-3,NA,CASRVSLQLTDTQYF,TGTGCCAGCAGAGTCTCTCTACAGCTCACAGATACGCAGTATTTT
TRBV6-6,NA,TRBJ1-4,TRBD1,CASTRTGQGEKLFF,TGTGCCAGCACCCGGACAGGGCAGGGTGAAAAACTGTTTTTT
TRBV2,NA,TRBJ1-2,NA,CASTTDLYYYVGYTF,TGTGCCAGCACTACCGACCTATACTATTATGTAGGCTACACCTTC
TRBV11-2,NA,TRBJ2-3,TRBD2,CASSRSGSDTQYF,TGTGCCAGCAGCCGTAGCGGGTCAGATACGCAGTATTTT
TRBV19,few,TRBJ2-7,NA,CASSMGVHYEQYF,TGTGCCAGTAGTATGGGCGTTCATTACGAGCAGTACTTC
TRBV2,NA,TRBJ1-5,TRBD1,CASSGYRGNQPQHF,TGTGCCAGCAGTGGGTACAGGGGAAATCAGCCCCAGCATTTT
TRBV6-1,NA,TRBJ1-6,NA,CASRVGSYNSPLHF,TGTGCCAGCAGGGTCGGCTCCTATAATTCACCCCTCCACTTT
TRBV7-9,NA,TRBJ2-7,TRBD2,CASSLGRKGGLREGEQYF,TGTGCCAGCAGCTTAGGTAGAAAGGGTGGCTTGCGGGAGGGCGAGCAGTACTTC
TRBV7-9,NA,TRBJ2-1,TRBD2,CASGNTGAGGYNEQFF,TGTGCCAGCGGCAACACGGGGGCGGGAGGCTACAATGAGCAGTTCTTC
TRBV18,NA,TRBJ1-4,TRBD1,CASSPTTRQGVNEKLFF,TGTGCCAGCTCACCTACAACCCGACAGGGAGTTAATGAAAAACTGTTTTTT
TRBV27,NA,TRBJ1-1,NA,CASSRVYRGQEAFF,TGTGCCAGCAGTCGGGTGTATCGGGGTCAGGAGGCTTTCTTT
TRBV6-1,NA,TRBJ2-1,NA,CASSDKGWVDEQFF,TGTGCCAGCAGTGATAAGGGGTGGGTAGATGAGCAGTTCTTC
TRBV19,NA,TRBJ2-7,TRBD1,CASKFALTGSYEQYF,TGTGCCAGTAAGTTCGCCTTGACAGGGTCCTACGAGCAGTACTTC
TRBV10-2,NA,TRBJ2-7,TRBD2,CASSEGLAGAGDF,TGCGCCAGCAGTGAGGGACTAGCGGGGGCTGGGGACTTC
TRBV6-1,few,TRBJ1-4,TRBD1,CASSDQQGSSGATEKLFF,TGTGCCAGCAGTGACCAACAGGGGTCCTCGGGGGCTACCGAAAAACTGTTTTTT
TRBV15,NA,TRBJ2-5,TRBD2,CATSRELAGGQETQYF,TGTGCCACCAGCAGAGAACTAGCGGGAGGACAAGAGACCCAGTACTTC
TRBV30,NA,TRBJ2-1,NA,CAWAHEYNEQFF,TGTGCCTGGGCCCACGAGTACAATGAGCAGTTCTTC
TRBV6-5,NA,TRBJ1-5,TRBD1,CASRTGGSNQPQHF,TGTGCCAGCAGGACAGGGGGGAGCAATCAGCCCCAGCATTTT
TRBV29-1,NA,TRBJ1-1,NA,CSVGDYTEAFF,TGCAGCGTTGGGGACTACACTGAAGCTTTCTTT
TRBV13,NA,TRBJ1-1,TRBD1,CASSDRGGVEAFF,TGTGCCAGCAGCGACAGGGGTGGAGTTGAAGCTTTCTTT
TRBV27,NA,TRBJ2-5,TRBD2,CACGTSGWGAQYF,TGTGCCTGCGGGACTAGCGGGTGGGGGGCCCAGTACTTC
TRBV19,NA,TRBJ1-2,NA,CASSISGRDGYTF,TGTGCCAGTAGTATCTCTGGCAGGGATGGCTACACCTTC
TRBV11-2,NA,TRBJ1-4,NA,CASSLQAGPTNEKLFF,TGTGCCAGCAGTTTGCAGGCGGGACCAACTAATGAAAAACTGTTTTTT
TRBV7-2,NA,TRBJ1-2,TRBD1,CASSLTGGYGYTF,TGTGCCAGCAGCTTGACAGGGGGCTATGGCTACACCTTC
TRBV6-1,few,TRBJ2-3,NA,CASRYTDTQYF,TGTGCCAGCAGGTACACAGATACGCAGTATTTT
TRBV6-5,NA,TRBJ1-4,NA,CASSYSQGRSEKLFF,TGTGCCAGCAGTTACTCCCAGGGCCGGAGTGAAAAACTGTTTTTT
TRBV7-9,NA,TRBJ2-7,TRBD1,CASSQPRQGSYEQYF,TGTGCCAGCAGCCAACCGCGACAGGGGAGCTACGAGCAGTACTTC
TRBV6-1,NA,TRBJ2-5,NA,CASSERRRDQETQYF,TGTGCCAGCAGTGAAAGGAGGCGGGACCAAGAGACCCAGTACTTC
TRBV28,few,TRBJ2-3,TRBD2,CASSSLAGGRTDTQYF,TGTGCCAGCAGTTCACTAGCGGGAGGCCGCACAGATACGCAGTATTTT
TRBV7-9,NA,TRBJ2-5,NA,CASSLGPLQAQETQYF,TGTGCCAGCAGCTTAGGTCCCCTACAGGCCCAAGAGACCCAGTACTTC
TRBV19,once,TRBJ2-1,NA,CASREIPYNEQFF,TGTGCCAGTCGCGAGATTCCCTACAATGAGCAGTTCTTC